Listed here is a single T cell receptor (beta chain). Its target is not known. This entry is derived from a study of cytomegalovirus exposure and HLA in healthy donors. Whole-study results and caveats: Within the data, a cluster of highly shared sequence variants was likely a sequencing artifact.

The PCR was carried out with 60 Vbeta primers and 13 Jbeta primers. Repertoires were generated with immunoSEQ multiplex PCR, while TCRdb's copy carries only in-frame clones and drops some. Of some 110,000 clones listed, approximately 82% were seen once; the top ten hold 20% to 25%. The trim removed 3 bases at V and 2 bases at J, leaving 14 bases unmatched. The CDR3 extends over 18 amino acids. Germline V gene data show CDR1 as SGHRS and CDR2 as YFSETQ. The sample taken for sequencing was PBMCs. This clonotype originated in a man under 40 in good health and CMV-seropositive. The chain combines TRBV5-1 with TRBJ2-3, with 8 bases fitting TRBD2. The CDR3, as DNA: TGCGCCAGCAGCTCCTCAATTAGCGGGGCGACTTCCACAGATACGCAGTATTTT. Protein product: CASSSSISGATSTDTQYF.